The 9 T cell receptor beta chains below come from one sample, sequenced in a study of cytomegalovirus exposure and HLA in healthy donors. The study ran its PCR with 60 Vbeta and 13 Jbeta primers. The data were produced by immunoSEQ multiplex PCR, yet TCRdb's version contains in-frame clones alone and is incomplete. The table lists 120,000 or so clones, 15% to 19% of them singletons. Input material: PBMCs. The receptors come from a woman aged 18-29 years in good health and CMV-seronegative.

This clone was counted between two and nine times. The rearrangement uses TRBV19 and TRBJ2-1, with TRBD1 matching over 10 bases. The V gene end was trimmed by 10 bases and the J gene end by 4 bases; junction bases not matched to a gene: 16. Germline CDR1 reads LNHDA; CDR2 reads SQIVND (reference sequence). The CDR3 length is 17 residues. The CDR3, as DNA: TGTGCCACCCGGGACAGGGGCGGGGAGGGGGTATACAATGAGCAGTTCTTC. Residues: CATRDRGGEGVYNEQFF.

This rearrangement joins TRBV19 to TRBJ2-2, with D uncertain. The V end lost 5 bases, the J end lost 0 bases, and 13 bases lay between the germline ends. The CDR3 consists of 16 residues. Per germline, CDR1 LNHDA and CDR2 SQIVND (reference sequence). The CDR3 region has the DNA TGTGCCAGTAGTTCCCGAGGAGCCCCGAACACCGGGGAGCTGTTTTTT. Amino acid sequence: CASSSRGAPNTGELFF.

The chain carries TRBV5-1 and TRBJ1-5; no firm D call. V lost 0 bases, J lost 5 bases, and 6 bases lay in between. The CDR3 contains 13 residues. Germline V gene data show CDR1 as SGHRS and CDR2 as YFSETQ. The DNA of the CDR3 is TGCGCCAGCAGCTTGGAGCCGGATCAGCCCCAGCATTTT. Translating it yields CASSLEPDQPQHF.

V and J are TRBV6-6 and TRBJ2-7, with 14 nucleotides matching TRBD2. Germline loops: CDR1 MNHNY, CDR2 SVGAGI (reference sequence). J lost 4 bases, V lost 5 bases, and 4 bases had no gene match. This CDR3 spans 15 amino acids. The CDR3 is CASSPGLAGDYEQYF. CDR3 DNA: TGTGCCAGCAGTCCGGGACTAGCGGGGGATTACGAGCAGTACTTC.

In its sample, this clone was seen a few times. The chain is built from TRBV5-1 and TRBJ1-1, with TRBD1 identical over 8 bases. The CDR3 length is 14 residues. CDR1 SGHRS and CDR2 YFSETQ come from the germline V gene. With 3 bases clipped from V and 2 bases from J, the junction kept 3 bases outside the gene matches. In nucleotides, the CDR3 is TGCGCCAGCAGCTCGACAGGGGTTAACACTGAAGCTTTCTTT. Amino acid sequence: CASSSTGVNTEAFF.

The table lists this clone with a few counts. The genes are TRBV5-1 and TRBJ2-1; 10 positions agree with TRBD2. V shed 5 bases, J shed 7 bases, and the junction held 9 bases outside the gene matches. CDR1 and CDR2 (germline): SGHRS, YFSETQ. This CDR3 is 15 amino acids long. Written as DNA, the CDR3 is TGCGCCAGCAGTCCGCGGACTAGCGGACAAAATGAGCAGTTCTTC. Translating it yields CASSPRTSGQNEQFF. Using reference TRBV5-1 and TRBJ2-1 for the parts outside the CDR3, the full variable domain is KAGVTQTPRYLIKTRGQQVTLSCSPISGHRSVSWYQQTPGQGLQFLFEYFSETQRNKGNFPGRFSGRQFSNSRSEMNVSTLELGDSALYLCASSPRTSGQNEQFFGPGTRLTVL.

The sample holds a few counts of this clone. The chain is built from TRBV19 and TRBJ1-2; TRBD1 aligns across 9 bases. After removal of 7 bases from V and 5 bases from J, the junction contained 11 bases not matched to a gene. Germline values: CDR1 LNHDA, CDR2 SQIVND (reference sequence). CDR3 size: 15 residues. CDR3 loop: CASTPPGQGFYGYTF. The CDR3 coding sequence is TGTGCCAGTACCCCCCCGGGACAGGGTTTTTATGGCTACACCTTC.

The chain employs TRBV25-1 and TRBJ1-5, with D unresolved. Germline assignment: CDR1 MGHDK and CDR2 SYGVNS. The V and J ends lost 1 base and 11 bases respectively, with 15 bases between them. The CDR3 totals 14 residues. CDR3 in DNA: TGTGCCAGCAGTGAATGGTTTGAGGGTGGGGCCCAGCATTTT. This translates into CASSEWFEGGAQHF.

V is TRBV6-1 and J is TRBJ2-1, with D tentatively TRBD1 (6 bases). The V gene's germline CDR1 is MNHNS and CDR2 SASEGT. With 4 bases removed from V and 7 bases from J, the gap between germline ends came to 23 bases. CDR3 size: 17 residues. CDR3 residues: CASSVRQALGITNEQFF. DNA of the CDR3: TGTGCCAGCAGTGTCCGACAGGCCCTAGGGATAACGAATGAGCAGTTCTTC.